This is a list of T cell receptor beta chains from one sample in a study of naive and memory T cell subsets. TCRdb ran MiXCR on the 5' RACE reads and lists one entry per CDR3 protein. In the table there are roughly 56,000 distinct CDR3 sequences, 7.2% of which are singletons. The receptors here all came from a male donor in good health. Each CDR3 is given with its conserved first and last residue. D genes are given only for firm matches.

TRBJ2-7 | 12 | TRBV18 | - | CASSPGGQEQYF
TRBJ1-1 | 15 | TRBV3-1 | - | CASSHTPLGSTEAFF
TRBJ2-3 | 11 | TRBV6-5 | - | CASTAGDTQYF
TRBJ1-1 | 12 | TRBV19 | - | CARLRQNTEAFF
TRBJ1-1 | 15 | TRBV20-1 | - | CSATIPGSRDTEAFF
TRBJ1-1 | 15 | TRBV11-2 | - | CASSLAVGSRLEAFF
TRBJ1-3 | 18 | TRBV3-1 | - | CASSQEGADPGSGNTIYF
TRBJ1-2 | 14 | TRBV12-3/TRBV12-4 | - | CASKRRVRGFALTF
TRBJ2-3 | 18 | TRBV19 | TRBD2 | CASSLRTSGRAETDTQYF
TRBJ1-6 | 16 | TRBV12-3/TRBV12-4 | - | CASSPPGVIGSSPLHF
TRBJ2-7 | 14 | TRBV11-2 | - | CASSLGSGEYEQYF
TRBJ1-4 | 14 | TRBV6-5 | - | CASRNGQDGEKLFF
TRBJ2-1 | 14 | TRBV6-1 | - | CASSEVGDYNEQFF
TRBJ2-3 | 15 | TRBV20-1 | TRBD2 | CSAQISSGPTDMQYF
TRBJ2-3 | 11 | TRBV6-2/TRBV6-3 | - | CASQGAASQYF
TRBJ2-3 | 16 | TRBV14 | - | CASSQSGPSRGDTQYF
TRBJ1-1 | 15 | TRBV7-9 | - | CASSLAVGLNTEAFF
TRBJ2-7 | 15 | TRBV6-5 | - | CASSYSWQDPYEQYF
TRBJ1-4 | 15 | TRBV7-6 | TRBD1 | CASSSDRGLFEKLFF
TRBJ1-5 | 15 | TRBV4-1 | - | CASSQGTDSNQPQHF
TRBJ2-3 | 12 | TRBV6-6 | - | CATGGGTDTQYF
TRBJ1-5 | 13 | TRBV7-6 | - | CASSLVMDQPQHF
TRBJ2-1 | 19 | TRBV7-9 | TRBD2 | CASSLALGLAGVTYNEQFF
TRBJ1-5 | 14 | TRBV19 | TRBD1 | CASSTSQGTGSQHF
TRBJ1-1 | 16 | TRBV7-9 | - | CASSPARGQTNTEAFF
TRBJ1-5 | 13 | TRBV7-9 | - | CASSPYNDQPQHF
TRBJ1-2 | 20 | TRBV6-1 | - | CASSARRSVEDPWGNYGYTF
TRBJ2-3 | 14 | TRBV7-9 | - | CASSLDARPDTQYF
TRBJ1-5 | 13 | TRBV19 | - | CASRWQGDQPQHF
TRBJ1-3 | 16 | TRBV4-2 | - | CASSQEGATGGNTIYF
TRBJ2-3 | 11 | TRBV25-1 | - | CAPGGTDTQYF
TRBJ2-7 | 13 | TRBV11-3 | - | CASSSPRDGEQYF
TRBJ2-3 | 16 | TRBV20-1 | TRBD2 | CSARPGTRFGTDTQYF
TRBJ1-5 | 13 | TRBV29-1 | TRBD1 | CSVAGQGNQPQHF
TRBJ1-4 | 15 | TRBV30 | - | CAWSVTRGGGEKLFF
TRBJ1-1 | 15 | TRBV5-4 | - | CASSLSAAGGPEAFF
TRBJ2-1 | 11 | TRBV2 | - | CASKGELMEFF
TRBJ1-2 | 12 | TRBV6-5 | - | CASSAGYRGYTF
TRBJ2-1 | 15 | TRBV12-3/TRBV12-4 | TRBD2 | CASRALAGVHNEQFF
TRBJ2-1 | 21 | TRBV5-5 | TRBD2 | CASSSSFSGLAGGPLGNEQFF
TRBJ2-3 | 15 | TRBV6-5 | - | CASRRDGGSTDTQYF
TRBJ2-1 | 14 | TRBV13 | - | CASRRWLRSLAPFF
TRBJ1-2 | 13 | TRBV29-1 | - | CSVATGDNYGYTF
TRBJ2-2 | 15 | TRBV2 | - | CASSEVGPNTGELFF
TRBJ2-6 | 16 | TRBV4-1 | TRBD1 | CASSQGQGSGANVLTF
TRBJ2-7 | 14 | TRBV6-5 | - | CAARTSYSSYEQYF
TRBJ2-5 | 14 | TRBV25-1 | TRBD2 | CASSEYASGETQYF
TRBJ2-7 | 14 | TRBV29-1 | - | CSVEVRSIPPRLYF
TRBJ2-1 | 13 | TRBV15 | - | CATSRDMDHEQFF
TRBJ1-6 | 16 | TRBV4-1 | - | CASSHIGPSYNSPLHF
TRBJ2-3 | 17 | TRBV20-1 | TRBD2 | CSASQRGRGRARDTQYF
TRBJ2-1 | 12 | TRBV4-1 | - | CASSLGDNEQFF
TRBJ1-5 | 14 | TRBV5-1 | - | CAKIGAASNQPQHF
TRBJ2-7 | 13 | TRBV29-1 | TRBD1 | CSVGTGEDYEQYF
TRBJ2-2 | 17 | TRBV6-5 | TRBD2 | CASSRTSGSSNIGELFF